This entry lists 25 T cell receptor beta chains sequenced from one sample in a study of T cells in localized non-small cell lung cancer (dated by TCRdb to the early 2020s). The method was the immunoSEQ multiplex PCR assay. The clones in this table, taken by TCRdb from immuneACCESS, are in-frame only. Not every clone is retained; where verified, under half of the shortfall comes from an unresolved V gene, and the cause of the rest is unknown. Across this sample there are approximately 72,000 clones, with almost 85% seen only once. The top ten clonotypes cover roughly 13% of the sample. The sequencing here drew on peripheral blood, taken before any cancer treatment. The receptors were sampled from a female donor older than 55 with stage I lung adenocarcinoma.

The chain recombines TRBV6-5 with TRBJ2-7; D gene unclear. The V and J ends lost 5 bases and 3 bases respectively, with 11 bases between them. Germline CDR1 is MNHEY and CDR2 is SVGAGI. This CDR3 has 13 amino acids. The CDR3 DNA sequence: TGTGCCAGCAGTAAAAAACTGAGCTACGAGCAGTACTTC. It specifies CASSKKLSYEQYF.

This chain connects TRBV28 to TRBJ2-1, with 9 nucleotides matching TRBD2. CDR1 and CDR2 (germline): MDHEN, SYDVKM. The V and J ends lost 4 bases and 0 bases, in that order; junction bases with no gene match: 4. CDR3 length: 16 amino acids. CDR3 residues: CASSSSGVSSYNEQFF. CDR3 nucleotides: TGTGCCAGCAGTTCTAGCGGGGTGAGCTCCTACAATGAGCAGTTCTTC.

J is TRBJ2-2 and V is TRBV11-3; 10 bases map to TRBD2. V lost 4 bases, J lost 6 bases, and 11 bases stayed unmatched. CDR1 is SGHNT and CDR2 is YENEEA in the germline V gene. The CDR3 has 17 residues. The CDR3 spells CASSSLGGSGRAGELFF. The CDR3 DNA sequence: TGTGCCAGCAGCTCCCTCGGGGGGAGCGGGAGGGCCGGGGAGCTGTTTTTT.

This chain uses TRBV30 with TRBJ2-1; TRBD2 might be the D (6 bases). This CDR3 comprises 14 residues. CDR1 is GTSNPN, CDR2 SVGIG, per germline (reference sequence). Trimming pared 0 bases from V and 9 bases from J, leaving 15 bases between. The CDR3 protein is CAWSVLAGTGEQFF. CDR3 bases: TGTGCCTGGAGTGTACTTGCGGGGACTGGTGAGCAGTTCTTC.

V usage is TRBV19 and J usage is TRBJ1-2; D gene ambiguous. Germline V lookup: CDR1 LNHDA, CDR2 SQIVND (reference sequence). CDR3 length: 14 amino acids. Trimming took off 6 bases at V and 0 bases at J, with 11 bases between the two ends. CDR3 nucleotide sequence: TGTGCCAGTAGCCCGACGGTTTCTAACTATGGCTACACCTTC. Translation gives CASSPTVSNYGYTF. The full variable domain, with the rest looked up from reference TRBV19 and TRBJ1-2, is DGGITQSPKYLFRKEGQNVTLSCEQNLNHDAMYWYRQDPGQGLRLIYYSQIVNDFQKGDIAEGYSVSREKKESFPLTVTSAQKNPTAFYLCASSPTVSNYGYTFGSGTRLTVV.

This rearrangement joins TRBV30 to TRBJ1-1; tentatively, D is TRBD1 (5 bases). The CDR3 has 13 amino acids. V lost 7 bases to trimming and J lost 0 bases, with 12 bases between them. In germline, CDR1 is GTSNPN, CDR2 SVGIG (reference sequence). Here the CDR3 DNA reads TGTGCCTTGAGCGGGACGATGAACACTGAAGCTTTCTTT. It codes for CALSGTMNTEAFF.

The chain uses TRBV5-4 and TRBJ1-2; D ambiguous. CDR3 length: 14 amino acids. Germline V gives CDR1 SGHNT, CDR2 YYREEE (reference sequence). Trimming took 4 bases from V and 2 from J, leaving 12 bases between them. The CDR3 bases are TGTGCCAGCAGCATCTCCGGGAAGAACTATGGCTACACCTTC. It specifies CASSISGKNYGYTF.

This sequence joins TRBV5-1 and TRBJ1-1, with a possible D match to TRBD1 (5 bases). This CDR3 comprises 12 residues. Germline V lookup: CDR1 SGHRS, CDR2 YFSETQ. V lost 2 bases and J 7 bases, leaving 9 bases between the germline ends. The CDR3 coding sequence is TGCGCCAGCAGCTTCGACAGCCTTGAAGCTTTCTTT. Translation: CASSFDSLEAFF.

In nucleotides, the CDR3 is TGTGCCAGCAGCGTAGCTGCAGATACGCAGTATTTT. Translation: CASSVAADTQYF. This rearrangement joins TRBV9 to TRBJ2-3, with D unclear. Trimming pared 0 bases from V and 4 bases from J, leaving 3 bases between. The CDR3 has 12 amino acids. The germline V gene encodes CDR1 SGDLS and CDR2 YYNGEE.

The CDR3 bases are TGTGCCAGCAGCTTGCGGCTAGCGGAAGAGACCCAGTACTTC. Encoded protein: CASSLRLAEETQYF. The V and J genes are TRBV7-9 and TRBJ2-5; 7 bases agree with TRBD2. The CDR3 is 14 amino acids. From germline, CDR1 is SEHNR and CDR2 FQNEAQ (reference sequence). V was pared by 3 bases and J by 3 bases, with 4 bases of the junction left unmatched. The entire variable domain, with the rest obtained from reference TRBV7-9 and TRBJ2-5, is as follows: DTGVSQNPRHKITKRGQNVTFRCDPISEHNRLYWYRQTLGQGPEFLTYFQNEAQLEKSRLLSDRFSAERPKGSFSTLEIQRTEQGDSAMYLCASSLRLAEETQYFGPGTRLLVL.

The rearrangement uses TRBV9 and TRBJ1-3, with a possible D match to TRBD1 (5 bases). Trimming took 4 bases from V and 1 from J, leaving 9 bases between them. In germline, CDR1 is SGDLS, CDR2 YYNGEE. The CDR3 runs to 14 residues. CDR3 loop: CASSPDRSGNTIYF. For the CDR3, the DNA is TGTGCCAGCAGCCCAGACAGATCTGGAAACACCATATATTTT. The full variable domain, with the rest looked up from reference TRBV9 and TRBJ1-3, is DSGVTQTPKHLITATGQRVTLRCSPRSGDLSVYWYQQSLDQGLQFLIQYYNGEERAKGNILERFSAQQFPDLHSELNLSSLELGDSALYFCASSPDRSGNTIYFGEGSWLTVV.

CDR3 in amino acids: CASRGQAGLNTEAFF. As DNA, the CDR3 is TGTGCCAGCAGGGGGCAGGCTGGCTTGAACACTGAAGCTTTCTTT. This rearrangement joins TRBV27 to TRBJ1-1; tentatively, D is TRBD1 (5 bases). This CDR3 spans 15 amino acids. CDR1 MNHEY and CDR2 SMNVEV come from the germline V gene (reference sequence). The germline V and J ends were trimmed by 6 bases and 0 bases, with 14 bases remaining between them.

The chain joins TRBV15 to TRBJ2-7, with D possibly TRBD1 on 5 matching bases. The CDR3 sequence is 13 residues long. Germline assignment: CDR1 LNHNV and CDR2 YYDKDF (reference sequence). Trimming left V 0 bases short and J 3 bases short, with 6 bases between. CDR3 nucleotides: TGTGCCACCAGCAGAGACAGGGTCTACGAGCAGTACTTC. It encodes CATSRDRVYEQYF.

This clone appeared a few times. For the CDR3, the DNA is TGTGCCAGCAGCTATGGAAGGGGGACAGGGGACTACGAGCAGTACTTC. Protein: CASSYGRGTGDYEQYF. The chain couples TRBV11-2 to TRBJ2-7; 10 bases map to TRBD1. This CDR3 comprises 16 residues. V gave up 4 bases and J gave up 3 bases; unmatched junction bases: 9. Germline V gene sequence: CDR1 SGHAT, CDR2 FQNNGV.

The chain recombines TRBV25-1 with TRBJ2-6; D may match TRBD1 or TRBD2 (6 bases each). CDR1 is MGHDK, CDR2 SYGVNS, per germline. V was clipped by 4 bases and J by 2 bases, with 18 bases between them. This CDR3 is built from 18 residues. The CDR3 loop reads CASSAHGGRGAGANVLTF. The CDR3 coding sequence is TGTGCCAGCAGTGCCCACGGGGGCAGGGGAGCTGGGGCCAACGTCCTGACTTTC.

This sequence joins TRBV5-4 and TRBJ2-3, with D maybe TRBD1 (6 bases). The germline gives CDR1 SGHNT, CDR2 YYREEE (reference sequence). The CDR3 has 14 amino acids. Trimming stripped 9 bases from V and 5 bases from J, with 19 bases between. This chain's CDR3 is CAILLQGREDTQYF. The CDR3 DNA follows: TGTGCCATTCTATTACAGGGTCGTGAAGATACGCAGTATTTT.

The chain has TRBV10-2 and TRBJ2-7, with 9 bases identical to TRBD1. The junction had 13 bases not matched to a gene; V was cut back by 0 bases and J by 7 bases. Germline assignment: CDR1 WSHSY and CDR2 SAAADI. This CDR3 spans 17 amino acids. In DNA, the CDR3 is TGCGCCAGCAGTGAGTCCTCTGGACAGGGGCGTTTGTGGGAGCAGTACTTC. It is translated as CASSESSGQGRLWEQYF.

The CDR3 sequence is CASSRPGGTDTQYF. CDR3 DNA: TGTGCCAGCAGTCGGCCCGGGGGGACGGATACGCAGTATTTT. The chain has TRBV7-6 and TRBJ2-3, with 7 bases matching TRBD2. The CDR3 runs 14 residues. The V gene's germline CDR1 is SGHVS and CDR2 FNYEAQ. After removal of 6 bases from V and 6 bases from J, the junction contained 9 bases not matched to a gene.

The chain has TRBV13 and TRBJ2-2; 14 bases align to TRBD2. Unmatched junction bases numbered 2, after V lost 5 bases and J lost 3 bases. CDR1 PRHDT and CDR2 FYEKMQ come from the germline V gene (reference sequence). This CDR3 is 16 amino acids long. CDR3 nucleotide sequence: TGTGCCAGCAGCCTGGGACTAGCGGGGGACACCGGGGAGCTGTTTTTT. Its translation: CASSLGLAGDTGELFF.

As regards this clone: Germline is not matched at one junction end, which may reflect a read error. V usage is TRBV11-3 and J usage is TRBJ2-1; possible D gene TRBD1, 5 bases. The CDR3 length is 15 residues. CDR1 and CDR2 (germline): SGHNT, YENEEA. CDR3: CASTLGATEENEQFF. The CDR3 DNA reads TGTGCCAGCACCTTAGGGGCGACTGAAGAAAATGAGCAGTTCTTC.

The chain couples TRBV5-1 to TRBJ2-1; D not resolved. V lost 0 bases, J lost 6 bases, and 4 bases lay in between. CDR3 length equals 12 residues. Germline-derived CDR1 and CDR2 are SGHRS and YFSETQ. DNA of the CDR3: TGCGCCAGCAGCTTGGTGATCAATGAGCAGTTCTTC. It codes for CASSLVINEQFF.

There are a few counts of this clone. This chain joins TRBV5-1 and TRBJ2-3; D is perhaps TRBD1 (5 bases). The V end lost 7 bases, the J end lost 5 bases, and 11 bases lay between the germline ends. CDR3 length equals 12 residues. From germline, CDR1 is SGHRS and CDR2 YFSETQ. The CDR3 reads CASGQTVDTQYF. The CDR3 region has the DNA TGCGCCAGCGGCCAGACAGTAGATACGCAGTATTTT.

This clone appeared a single time. The V call is TRBV5-1, the J call TRBJ2-1; TRBD1 matches 8 bases. Germline V CDR1 and CDR2: SGHRS, YFSETQ. Losses at the gene ends were 1 base for V and 0 bases for J; bases not matched to a gene: 3. This CDR3 region has 16 residues. CDR3 in amino acids: CASSLIGQGSYNEQFF. The CDR3 DNA reads as TGCGCCAGCAGCTTGATTGGACAGGGCTCCTACAATGAGCAGTTCTTC.

This rearrangement joins TRBV9 to TRBJ1-1, with D uncertain. V lost 4 bases to trimming and J lost 2 bases, with 9 bases between them. The germline gives CDR1 SGDLS, CDR2 YYNGEE. The CDR3 has 13 residues. This CDR3 is CASSQWGNTEAFF. CDR3 bases: TGTGCCAGCAGCCAATGGGGAAACACTGAAGCTTTCTTT.

The chain has TRBV10-2 and TRBJ1-2; weak D call: TRBD1 (5 bases). CDR1 is WSHSY, CDR2 SAAADI, per germline. Deletions cut 0 bases from V and 4 bases from J, with 6 bases between. The CDR3 runs to 13 residues. DNA of the CDR3: TGCGCCAGCAGTGAGTCGACAGCCTATGGCTACACCTTC. This gives the protein CASSESTAYGYTF.